This TCR beta chain is from a study of early T cells in non-severe SARS-CoV-2 infection. Study at large: RNA in bulk from unsorted whole blood was sequenced, and chains were unpaired. Study-wide points: The matching step, a VDJdb search, favored anti-spike CD8 responses and missed private and CD4 specificities.

This clonotype was picked up a small number of times. As yet, its antigen is unknown. Individual cDNA molecules were tagged with unique molecular identifiers, the study reported. One entry per CDR3 protein, called by TCRdb with MiXCR from the 5' RACE reads. The data contain approximately 120,000 distinct CDR3 sequences, around 14% of them seen just once; the ten biggest clones take up about a fifth. This CDR3 has 13 amino acids. Trimming took 5 bases from V and 5 from J, leaving 12 bases between them. Germline V lookup: CDR1 MNHEY, CDR2 SMNVEV (reference sequence). This rearrangement joins TRBV27 to TRBJ2-5; possibly TRBD1 or TRBD2 for D (5 bases each). The specimen sequenced was whole blood. The sequence derives from an adult who was a healthcare worker with PCR-confirmed SARS-CoV-2 infection or an uninfected control (not recorded which). CDR3 coding DNA: TGTGCCAGCAGTAAGGGACGAGCGGAGACCCAGTACTTC. This codes for CASSKGRAETQYF.